This T cell receptor (beta chain) appears in the sequencing data of a study of CD8+ T cells in alopecia areata. cDNA reverse transcribed from extracted RNA served as the sequencing template. The method was immunoSEQ multiplex PCR; TCRdb's version includes in-frame clones alone and lacks a portion of them. The sample records hundreds of thousands of clones, 65% to 70% being singletons. The V gene's germline CDR1 is SGHTA and CDR2 FQGNSA. V lost 1 base and J 12 bases, leaving 14 bases between the germline ends. CDR3 length equals 13 residues. This sample comprised CD4+ T cells sorted from blood, obtained at week 0. The receptor's source is a human donor with alopecia areata. The chain has TRBV7-2 and TRBJ2-3, with a possible D match to TRBD1 (5 bases). In nucleotides, the CDR3 is TGTGCCAGCAGCTTAGTCGACGACAGCTTACAGTATTTT. It is translated as CASSLVDDSLQYF.